The 32 T cell receptor beta chains reported below all come from one sample, sequenced in a study of identical twins. TCRdb re-called the 5' RACE reads with MiXCR, one entry per CDR3 protein. The data contain 500,000 to 700,000 distinct CDR3 sequences, roughly 7.1% of them seen just once; the ten biggest clones take up less than 2%. These records were also assigned to another study, of yellow fever vaccine responses in identical twins.

Sequencing was performed on PBMCs. The origin of the receptors is a woman between 18 and 30 years old in good health.

This clonotype came up many times. V gene TRBV27 combines with J gene TRBJ1-5; 8 bases are shared with TRBD1. The CDR3 runs to 15 residues. Germline V lookup: CDR1 MNHEY, CDR2 SMNVEV (reference sequence). After removal of 4 bases from V and 4 bases from J, the junction contained 6 bases not matched to a gene. The CDR3 nucleotides are TGTGCCAGCAGTTCCCGGGACAGGTATAATCAGCCCCAGCATTTT. As protein: CASSSRDRYNQPQHF.

This clonotype was detected ten times or more. The J gene is TRBJ2-2, the V gene TRBV18; TRBD1 aligns across 8 bases. Germline V lookup: CDR1 KGHSH, CDR2 LQKENI. The length of the CDR3 is 16 residues. Losses at the gene ends were 3 bases for V and 0 bases for J; bases not matched to a gene: 3. CDR3 coding DNA: TGTGCCAGCTCACCGAGGACAGGGCCGAACACCGGGGAGCTGTTTTTT. Protein product: CASSPRTGPNTGELFF.

This clonotype was picked up many times. V and J are TRBV12-3 or TRBV12-4 and TRBJ2-7; D is unclear. Trimming stripped 2 bases from V and 3 bases from J, with 8 bases between. This CDR3 is 13 amino acids long. The CDR3 coding sequence is TGTGCCAGCAGTTTAACTGAGCTCTACGAGCAGTACTTC. Translating gives CASSLTELYEQYF.

This clonotype was detected only a few times. The CDR3 nucleotides read TGTGCCAGCAGTCCCGGGACCTCCGAGCAGTACGTC. It encodes CASSPGTSEQYV. The chain combines TRBV28 with TRBJ2-7, with D tentatively TRBD1 or TRBD2 (5 bases each). The CDR3 covers 12 residues. Trimming left V 5 bases short and J 6 bases short, with 11 bases between. The V gene's germline CDR1 is MDHEN and CDR2 SYDVKM.

A few counts support this clonotype. The chain has TRBV28 and TRBJ2-2; perhaps D is TRBD1 or TRBD2 (5 bases each). V was clipped by 3 bases and J by 6 bases, with 17 bases between them. The CDR3 consists of 16 residues. Germline CDR1 and CDR2: MDHEN and SYDVKM. The CDR3 is CASSFSPRGGAGELFF. CDR3 nucleotide sequence: TGTGCCAGCAGTTTCTCACCGAGGGGTGGGGCCGGGGAGCTGTTTTTT.

This clonotype showed up many times. DNA for the CDR3: TGTGCCAGCAGTTACGGGGCTGGGGATGAGCAGTTCTTC. This codes for CASSYGAGDEQFF. The chain is built from TRBV6-5 and TRBJ2-1; a weak D match, TRBD1 (5 bases). The CDR3 sequence is 13 residues long. V was cut by 2 bases and J by 8 bases, with 10 bases left in between. Germline values: CDR1 MNHEY, CDR2 SVGAGI.

There are a few counts of this clonotype. This rearrangement joins TRBV20-1 to TRBJ2-3; TRBD2 agrees at 10 bases. Germline loops: CDR1 DFQATT, CDR2 SNEGSKA (reference sequence). The CDR3 extends over 16 amino acids. After removal of 1 base from V and 4 bases from J, the junction contained 8 bases not matched to a gene. The CDR3 reads CSARVLLAGEPDTQYF. The CDR3 nucleotides read TGCAGTGCTAGAGTTCTCCTAGCGGGAGAGCCAGATACGCAGTATTTT.

This clonotype came up many times. The chain couples TRBV12-3 or TRBV12-4 to TRBJ1-1, with TRBD1 matching 9 bases. CDR3 length: 16 amino acids. With 3 bases clipped from V and 3 bases from J, the junction kept 8 bases outside the gene matches. The CDR3 DNA follows: TGTGCCAGCAGTTTTCTTATCGGGACAGGGTACACTGAAGCTTTCTTT. It is translated as CASSFLIGTGYTEAFF.

The CDR3 region is CASTRTALSSYEQYF. CDR3 DNA: TGTGCCAGTACCCGGACGGCTCTGAGCTCCTACGAGCAGTACTTC. The gene calls are TRBV19 and TRBJ2-7; no reliable D call. Germline V gene data show CDR1 as LNHDA and CDR2 as SQIVND (reference sequence). The length of the CDR3 is 15 residues. The germline V and J ends were trimmed by 7 bases and 0 bases, with 16 bases remaining between them.

J is TRBJ2-1 and V is TRBV6-2 or TRBV6-3; the match to TRBD2 covers 14 bases. CDR3 length: 18 amino acids. The J segment lost 4 bases and the V segment lost 6 bases, leaving 11 bases of the junction unmatched. Germline V gene lookup returns CDR1 MNHEY and CDR2 SVGEGT. CDR3 amino acids: CASRGTSGSSPFYNEQFF. In DNA form, the CDR3 reads TGTGCCAGCAGGGGGACTAGCGGGAGTTCCCCCTTTTACAATGAGCAGTTCTTC.

This clonotype came up many times. The chain joins TRBV28 to TRBJ1-2; D gene unclear. Germline loops: CDR1 MDHEN, CDR2 SYDVKM. CDR3 size: 18 residues. The germline V and J ends were trimmed by 5 bases and 6 bases, with 28 bases remaining between them. CDR3 region: CASSARGHTSTLVNGYTF. CDR3 nucleotides: TGTGCCAGCAGTGCCCGAGGGCACACTTCAACTTTGGTAAATGGCTACACCTTC.

Ten or more counts support this clonotype. The chain is built from TRBV29-1 and TRBJ2-7; D is uncertain. The CDR3 consists of 12 residues. With 4 bases removed from V and 1 base from J, the gap between germline ends came to 8 bases. Germline assignment: CDR1 SQVTM and CDR2 ANQGSEA. The CDR3 sequence is CSVASGSYEQYV. The DNA for the CDR3 is TGCAGCGTTGCCTCTGGATCCTACGAGCAGTACGTC.

The rearrangement links TRBV20-1 to TRBJ2-2; the D gene is possibly TRBD1 (6 bases). Germline V gene lookup returns CDR1 DFQATT and CDR2 SNEGSKA (reference sequence). Trimming took 5 bases from V and 1 from J, leaving 20 bases between them. The CDR3 covers 17 residues. DNA for the CDR3: TGCAGTGCTGCCCGGGACAAAGACAGATTGAACACCGGGGAGCTGTTTTTT. Protein: CSAARDKDRLNTGELFF.

In its sample, this clonotype was seen a few times. V and J are TRBV6-5 and TRBJ2-3; weak D call: TRBD2 (6 bases). Trimming stripped 0 bases from V and 1 base from J, with 17 bases between. The CDR3 runs to 18 residues. Germline V gene sequence: CDR1 MNHEY, CDR2 SVGAGI. CDR3 amino acids: CASSYSPPLEGRTDTQYF. In DNA, the CDR3 is TGTGCCAGCAGTTACTCTCCCCCCTTGGAGGGTCGCACAGATACGCAGTATTTT.

This clonotype appeared a few times. The chain has TRBV5-1 and TRBJ2-2; D ambiguous. Between the trimmed V and J ends, which lost 1 base and 5 bases, there was a span of 15 bases. The CDR3 sequence is 16 residues long. The germline V gene encodes CDR1 SGHRS and CDR2 YFSETQ. For the CDR3, the DNA is TGCGCCAGCAGCTTGTTCTTGGGCGACCAGACCGGGGAGCTGTTTTTT. It codes for CASSLFLGDQTGELFF.

This clonotype occurred many times. This chain links TRBV12-3 or TRBV12-4 with TRBJ2-1; D is unclear. There are 14 residues in the CDR3. Trimming left V 9 bases short and J 7 bases short, with 19 bases between. The CDR3 reads CASISTRSANEQFF. The CDR3 region has the DNA TGTGCCAGTATTTCCACCCGGAGTGCTAATGAGCAGTTCTTC.

A few counts support this clonotype. This chain joins TRBV5-6 and TRBJ2-7; 7 nucleotides line up with TRBD1. Germline V gene data show CDR1 as SGHDT and CDR2 as YYEEEE. V lost 1 base to trimming and J lost 4 bases; unmatched junction nucleotides: 8. This CDR3 is 15 amino acids long. In DNA form, the CDR3 reads TGTGCCAGCAGCTTGTTGGGGACAGAACTTTACGAGCAGTACTTC. Amino acids: CASSLLGTELYEQYF.

The rearrangement joins TRBV28 to TRBJ2-2; 8 bases are a match to TRBD2. Germline CDR1 and CDR2: MDHEN and SYDVKM. With 5 bases clipped from V and 7 bases from J, the junction kept 12 bases outside the gene matches. The CDR3 is 16 amino acids. The CDR3 DNA follows: TGTGCCAGCAGTCATCCGGGGGGGGGAACCGTCGGGGAGCTGTTTTTT. Translation: CASSHPGGGTVGELFF.

The rearrangement uses TRBV7-9 and TRBJ2-1; TRBD2 agrees at 9 bases. The CDR3 loop spans 14 amino acids. Trimming at V came to 4 bases and at J to 16 bases, leaving 14 bases not matched to a gene. Germline V CDR1 and CDR2: SEHNR, FQNEAQ (reference sequence). For the CDR3, the DNA is TGTGCCAGCAGCTCTGAAGTACTGCGGGAGGGCCTATTCTTC. Translating it yields CASSSEVLREGLFF. Combining the CDR3 with reference TRBV7-9 and TRBJ2-1 gives the whole variable domain DTGVSQNPRHKITKRGQNVTFRCDPISEHNRLYWYRQTLGQGPEFLTYFQNEAQLEKSRLLSDRFSAERPKGSFSTLEIQRTEQGDSAMYLCASSSEVLREGLFFGPGTRLTVL.

This clonotype was found a few times. The V call is TRBV6-1, the J call TRBJ1-1, with D maybe TRBD1 (6 bases). CDR1 is MNHNS and CDR2 is SASEGT in the germline V gene. The CDR3 extends over 15 amino acids. V shed 6 bases and J shed 0 bases, with 14 bases lying between them. The CDR3 sequence is CASSRDRSMNTEAFF. The CDR3 DNA is TGTGCCAGCAGCCGCGACAGGAGCATGAACACTGAAGCTTTCTTT.

Points on this clonotype: A read error may be the cause here, since a much bigger clone is one base away. The chain is built from TRBV12-3 or TRBV12-4 and TRBJ1-1; D not certain. V was shortened by 7 bases and J by 6 bases, with 18 bases between the two germline ends. CDR3 length: 14 amino acids. CDR3: CASTSLGVDAEAFF. The CDR3 nucleotides read TGTGCCAGCACCTCCCTCGGGGTCGACGCTGAAGCTTTCTTT.

This clonotype was detected ten times or more. The rearrangement joins TRBV20-1 to TRBJ2-5; D perhaps matches TRBD1 (6 bases). The germline CDR1 and CDR2 sequences are DFQATT and SNEGSKA (reference sequence). V lost 5 bases and J lost 5, with 12 bases in between. The CDR3 is made up of 12 amino acids. The CDR3 loop reads CSAVGGAETQYF. CDR3 coding DNA: TGCAGTGCTGTTGGGGGCGCGGAGACCCAGTACTTC.

This clonotype has just a few counts. The V call is TRBV20-1, the J call TRBJ2-5; the match to TRBD2 covers 11 bases. CDR3 length equals 15 residues. V dropped 6 bases and J dropped 5; count of bases not matched to a gene: 11. Germline lookup yields CDR1 DFQATT and CDR2 SNEGSKA (reference sequence). The CDR3 region has the DNA TGCAGTGCCCCCACACTAGCGGGAGTGGTGGAGACCCAGTACTTC. The encoded protein is CSAPTLAGVVETQYF.

There are many counts of this clonotype. The chain is built from TRBV2 and TRBJ1-6; weak D call: TRBD1 (5 bases). The CDR3 is 13 residues long. V was clipped by 8 bases and J by 8 bases, with 13 bases between them. CDR1 is SNHLY, CDR2 FYNNEI, per germline. CDR3 in amino acids: CASVETGDSPLHF. The CDR3 DNA follows: TGTGCCAGCGTAGAGACGGGGGATTCACCCCTCCACTTT.

This clonotype was detected a few times. V is TRBV12-3 or TRBV12-4 and J is TRBJ1-6; D gene unclear. V was cut by 5 bases and J by 9 bases, with 20 bases left in between. This CDR3 spans 16 amino acids. The CDR3 sequence is CASSHGKVSTPSPLHF. The CDR3 region has the DNA TGTGCCAGCAGTCACGGGAAGGTCTCGACCCCTTCACCCCTCCACTTT.

V is TRBV19 and J is TRBJ2-3; weak D call: TRBD1 (5 bases). This CDR3 region has 16 residues. Germline CDR1 is LNHDA and CDR2 is SQIVND (reference sequence). The V and J ends lost 0 bases and 0 bases respectively, with 10 bases between them. DNA of the CDR3: TGTGCCAGTAGTATAGATCGTGGGGCAAGCACAGATACGCAGTATTTT. This translates into CASSIDRGASTDTQYF. The variable domain in full, completed from reference TRBV19 and TRBJ2-3, reads DGGITQSPKYLFRKEGQNVTLSCEQNLNHDAMYWYRQDPGQGLRLIYYSQIVNDFQKGDIAEGYSVSREKKESFPLTVTSAQKNPTAFYLCASSIDRGASTDTQYFGPGTRLTVL.

Notes on this clonotype: The CDR3 does not end in the conserved phenylalanine or tryptophan, so this is likely a read error. The rearrangement links TRBV4-1 to TRBJ2-4; D ambiguous. Germline assignment: CDR1 MGHRA and CDR2 YSYEKL. Trimming pared 4 bases from V and 0 bases from J, leaving 13 bases between. This CDR3 spans 16 amino acids. DNA of the CDR3: TGCGCCAGCAGCCCCACAGCAGTTTTAGCCAAAAACATTCAGTACCTC. It is translated as CASSPTAVLAKNIQYL.

This clonotype occurred a few times. The junction and the germline gene differ at one end; a read error may be behind it. The gene calls are TRBV7-9 and TRBJ2-7; the match to TRBD1 covers 7 bases. The CDR3 totals 16 residues. Germline values: CDR1 SEHNR, CDR2 FQNEAQ (reference sequence). This CDR3 reads CASSLRRQGPSSEQYF. The DNA for the CDR3 is TGTGCCAGCAGCTTGCGGCGACAGGGTCCTTCCTCCGAGCAGTACTTC. Filled out from reference TRBV7-9 and TRBJ2-7, the complete variable domain reads DTGVSQNPRHKITKRGQNVTFRCDPISEHNRLYWYRQTLGQGPEFLTYFQNEAQLEKSRLLSDRFSAERPKGSFSTLEIQRTEQGDSAMYLCASSLRRQGPSSEQYFGPGTRLTVT.

Many counts were recorded for this clonotype. This chain links TRBV5-1 with TRBJ2-3; D remains unclear. CDR1 is SGHRS, CDR2 YFSETQ, per germline. The CDR3 contains 11 residues. V lost 5 bases to trimming and J lost 5 bases, with 6 bases between them. Here the CDR3 reads CASREGDTQYF. The CDR3 DNA reads as TGCGCCAGCAGGGAAGGAGATACGCAGTATTTT.

J is TRBJ2-2 and V is TRBV7-3; 8 positions match TRBD2. Germline lookup yields CDR1 SGHTA and CDR2 FQGTGA. V shed 5 bases, J shed 5 bases, and the junction held 16 bases outside the gene matches. This CDR3 is built from 18 residues. CDR3 protein: CASSTVPLDGRGTGELFF. The CDR3 nucleotides read TGTGCCAGCAGCACTGTCCCCCTCGACGGGAGGGGGACCGGGGAGCTGTTTTTT.

This clonotype was observed a few times. V is TRBV6-1 and J is TRBJ2-5; tentative D call: TRBD2 (6 bases). Per germline, CDR1 MNHNS and CDR2 SASEGT. The CDR3 runs to 14 residues. Trimming removed 5 bases from V and 3 bases from J, with 13 bases in between. The CDR3: CASSIKWGEETQYF. The CDR3 DNA sequence: TGTGCCAGCAGTATTAAGTGGGGGGAAGAGACCCAGTACTTC.

J is TRBJ1-1 and V is TRBV7-8; D gene unclear. Trimming removed 5 bases at V and 5 bases at J, with 9 bases between. This CDR3 region has 12 residues. Germline CDR1 is SGHVS and CDR2 is FQNEAQ. CDR3 DNA: TGTGCCAGCAGCGCGAGGGTGACTGAAGCTTTCTTT. Its protein is CASSARVTEAFF.